The text below deals with one TCR beta chain. Antigen unknown. V was clipped by 2 bases and J by 2 bases, with 15 bases between them. The germline gives CDR1 MGHRA, CDR2 YSYEKL. The CDR3 runs to 17 residues. The source of the sample is a study of PD-1 blockade in classical Hodgkin lymphoma. Study results and limitations: The repertoire differences lack a defined cause, possibly disease activity or prior therapy.

TCRdb's table, derived via immunoSEQ multiplex PCR, lists solely in-frame clones and lacks some. This sample yields approximately 47,000 clones, of which just over 90% are seen a single time; over 4% belongs to the top ten. Stated time point: newly diagnosed, previously untreated cHL patient sample. The study compared against PBMCs from newly diagnosed, untreated classical Hodgkin lymphoma. V gene TRBV4-1 combines with J gene TRBJ2-2; TRBD2 might be the D (5 bases). The source is a human donor with classical Hodgkin lymphoma. Sequenced input: peripheral blood mononuclear cells (PBMCs). CDR3 protein: CASSQPASNTNTGELFF. CDR3 DNA sequence: TGCGCCAGCAGCCAACCGGCTAGCAATACTAACACCGGGGAGCTGTTTTTT.